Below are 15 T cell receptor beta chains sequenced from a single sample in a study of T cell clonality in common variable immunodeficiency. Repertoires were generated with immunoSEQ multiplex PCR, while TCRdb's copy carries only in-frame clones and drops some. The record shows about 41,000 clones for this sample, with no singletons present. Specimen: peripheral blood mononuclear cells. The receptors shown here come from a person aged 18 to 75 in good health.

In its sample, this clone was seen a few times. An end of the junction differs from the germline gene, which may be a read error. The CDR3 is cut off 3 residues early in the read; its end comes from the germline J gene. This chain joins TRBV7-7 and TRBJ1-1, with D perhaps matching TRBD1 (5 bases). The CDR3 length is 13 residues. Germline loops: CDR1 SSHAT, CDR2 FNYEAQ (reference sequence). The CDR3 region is CASSRTGNTEAFF. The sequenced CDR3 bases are TGTGCTAGCAGCCGTACAGGGAACACTGAA.

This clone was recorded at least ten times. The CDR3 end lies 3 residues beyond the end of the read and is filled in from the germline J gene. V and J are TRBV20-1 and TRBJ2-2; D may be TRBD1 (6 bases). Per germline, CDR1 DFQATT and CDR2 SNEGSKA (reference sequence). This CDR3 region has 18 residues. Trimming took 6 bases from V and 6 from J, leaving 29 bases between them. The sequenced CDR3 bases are TGCAGTGCCCAGGGGAATGGACAGACCACGCAGATTTCCGGGGAG. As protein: CSAQGNGQTTQISGE. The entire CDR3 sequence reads CSAQGNGQTTQISGELFF.

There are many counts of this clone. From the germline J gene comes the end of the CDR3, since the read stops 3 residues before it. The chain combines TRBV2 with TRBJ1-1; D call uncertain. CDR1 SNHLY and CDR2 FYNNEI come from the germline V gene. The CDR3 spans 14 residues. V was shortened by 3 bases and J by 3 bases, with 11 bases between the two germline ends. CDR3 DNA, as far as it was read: TGTGCCAGCAGTGATCGGGGAAGGGACACTGAA. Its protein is CASSDRGRDTE. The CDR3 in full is CASSDRGRDTEAFF. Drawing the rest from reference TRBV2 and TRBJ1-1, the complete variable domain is EPEVTQTPSHQVTQMGQEVILRCVPISNHLYFYWYRQILGQKVEFLVSFYNNEISEKSEIFDDQFSVERPDGSNFTLKIRSTKLEDSAMYFCASSDRGRDTEAFFGQGTRLTVV.

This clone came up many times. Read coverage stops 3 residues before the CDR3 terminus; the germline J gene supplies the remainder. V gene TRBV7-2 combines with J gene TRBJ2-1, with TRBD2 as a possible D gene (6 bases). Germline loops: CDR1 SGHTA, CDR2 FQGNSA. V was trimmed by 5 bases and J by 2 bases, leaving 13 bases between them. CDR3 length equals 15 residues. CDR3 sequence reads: CASSTRDSPYNEQFF. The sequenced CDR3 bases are TGTGCCAGCAGCACCCGGGACTCCCCCTACAATGAG.

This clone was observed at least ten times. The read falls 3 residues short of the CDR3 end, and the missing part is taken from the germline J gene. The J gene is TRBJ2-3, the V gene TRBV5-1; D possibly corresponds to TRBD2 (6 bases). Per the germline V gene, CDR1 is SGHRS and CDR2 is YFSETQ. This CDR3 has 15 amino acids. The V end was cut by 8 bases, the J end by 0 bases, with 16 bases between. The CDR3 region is CASTYASVSTDTQYF. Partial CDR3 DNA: TGCGCCAGTACCTACGCTAGCGTAAGCACAGATACG.

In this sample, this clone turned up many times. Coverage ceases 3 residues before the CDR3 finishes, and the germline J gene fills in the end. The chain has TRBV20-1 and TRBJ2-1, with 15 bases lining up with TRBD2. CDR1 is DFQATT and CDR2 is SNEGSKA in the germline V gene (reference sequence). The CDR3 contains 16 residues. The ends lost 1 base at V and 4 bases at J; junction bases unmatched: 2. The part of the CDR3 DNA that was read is TGCAGTGCTAGAGCCGGACTAGCGGGAGGGTACAATGAG. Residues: CSARAGLAGGYNE. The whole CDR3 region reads CSARAGLAGGYNEQFF.

The CDR3 here is CASSLDSGRETQYF. CDR3 bases read: TGTGCCAGCAGCTTAGATAGCGGGAGAGAGACG. V and J are TRBV7-6 and TRBJ2-3; 9 bases match TRBD2. The CDR3 end falls 3 residues outside the read, so it is completed with the germline J gene. The CDR3 sequence is 14 residues long. In germline, CDR1 is SGHVS, CDR2 FNYEAQ.

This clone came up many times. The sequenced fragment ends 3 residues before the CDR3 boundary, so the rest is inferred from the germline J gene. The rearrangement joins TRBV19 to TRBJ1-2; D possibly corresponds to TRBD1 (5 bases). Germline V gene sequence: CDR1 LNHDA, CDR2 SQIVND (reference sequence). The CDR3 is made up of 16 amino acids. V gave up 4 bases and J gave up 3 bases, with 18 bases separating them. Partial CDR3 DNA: TGTGCCAGTAGTAAGGGCGTTTATGCCAGGGACTATGGC. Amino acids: CASSKGVYARDYG. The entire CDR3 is CASSKGVYARDYGYTF.

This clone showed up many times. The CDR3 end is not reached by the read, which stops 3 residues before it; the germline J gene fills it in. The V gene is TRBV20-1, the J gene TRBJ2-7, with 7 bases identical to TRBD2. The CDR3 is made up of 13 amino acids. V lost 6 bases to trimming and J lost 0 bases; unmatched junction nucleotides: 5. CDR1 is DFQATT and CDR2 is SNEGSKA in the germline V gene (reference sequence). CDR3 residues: CSASGGGSYEQYF. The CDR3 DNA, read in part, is TGCAGTGCCTCCGGCGGGGGCTCCTACGAG.

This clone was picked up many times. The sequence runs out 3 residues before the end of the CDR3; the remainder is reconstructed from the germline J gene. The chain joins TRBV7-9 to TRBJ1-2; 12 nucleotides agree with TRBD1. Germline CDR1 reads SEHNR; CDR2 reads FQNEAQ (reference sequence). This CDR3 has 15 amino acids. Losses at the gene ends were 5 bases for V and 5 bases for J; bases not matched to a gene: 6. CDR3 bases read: TGTGCCAGCAGCACCGGGACAGGGGGCCGTTATGGC. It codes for CASSTGTGGRYG. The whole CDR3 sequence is CASSTGTGGRYGYTF.

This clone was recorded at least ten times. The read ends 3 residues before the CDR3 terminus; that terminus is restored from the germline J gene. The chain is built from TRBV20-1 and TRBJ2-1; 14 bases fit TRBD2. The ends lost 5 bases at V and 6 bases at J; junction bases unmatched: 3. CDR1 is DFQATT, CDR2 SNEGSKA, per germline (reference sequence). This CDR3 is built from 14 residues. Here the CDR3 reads CSAGLAGGTNEQFF. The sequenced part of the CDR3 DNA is TGCAGTGCTGGACTAGCGGGGGGAACCAATGAG.

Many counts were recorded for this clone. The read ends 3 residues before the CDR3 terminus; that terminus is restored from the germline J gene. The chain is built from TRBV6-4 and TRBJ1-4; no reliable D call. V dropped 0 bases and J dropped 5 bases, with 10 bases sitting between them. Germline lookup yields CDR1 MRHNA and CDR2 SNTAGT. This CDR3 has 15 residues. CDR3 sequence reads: CASSDSGGPNEKLFF. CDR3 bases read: TGTGCCAGCAGTGACTCCGGTGGGCCCAATGAAAAA.

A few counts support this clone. CDR3 DNA, as far as it was read: TGTGCCAGCTCATCTACGACTAGCGGGAGTCTCAATGAC. The encoded protein is CASSSTTSGSLND. From start to end, the CDR3 is CASSSTTSGSLNDYTF. The chain uses TRBV18 and TRBJ1-2; no clear D gene. With the read ending 3 residues before the CDR3 end, the germline J gene is used to fill in that end. Germline V gene sequence: CDR1 KGHSH, CDR2 LQKENI. This CDR3 has 16 residues.

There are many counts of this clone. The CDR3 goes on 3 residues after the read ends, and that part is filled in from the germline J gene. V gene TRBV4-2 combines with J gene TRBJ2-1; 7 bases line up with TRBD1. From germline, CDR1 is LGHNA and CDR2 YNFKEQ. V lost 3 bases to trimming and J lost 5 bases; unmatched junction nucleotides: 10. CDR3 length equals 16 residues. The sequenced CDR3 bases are TGTGCCAGCAGCCAGGTGACAGGGAACGGCCACAATGAG. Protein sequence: CASSQVTGNGHNE. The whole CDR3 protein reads CASSQVTGNGHNEQFF.

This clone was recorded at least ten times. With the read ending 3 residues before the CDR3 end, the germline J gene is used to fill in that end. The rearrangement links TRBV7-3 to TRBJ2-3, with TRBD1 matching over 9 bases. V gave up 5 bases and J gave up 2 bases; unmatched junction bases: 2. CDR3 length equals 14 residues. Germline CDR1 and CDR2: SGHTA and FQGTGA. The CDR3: CASSTGGSTDTQYF. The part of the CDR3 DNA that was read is TGTGCCAGCAGCACAGGGGGCTCCACAGATACG.